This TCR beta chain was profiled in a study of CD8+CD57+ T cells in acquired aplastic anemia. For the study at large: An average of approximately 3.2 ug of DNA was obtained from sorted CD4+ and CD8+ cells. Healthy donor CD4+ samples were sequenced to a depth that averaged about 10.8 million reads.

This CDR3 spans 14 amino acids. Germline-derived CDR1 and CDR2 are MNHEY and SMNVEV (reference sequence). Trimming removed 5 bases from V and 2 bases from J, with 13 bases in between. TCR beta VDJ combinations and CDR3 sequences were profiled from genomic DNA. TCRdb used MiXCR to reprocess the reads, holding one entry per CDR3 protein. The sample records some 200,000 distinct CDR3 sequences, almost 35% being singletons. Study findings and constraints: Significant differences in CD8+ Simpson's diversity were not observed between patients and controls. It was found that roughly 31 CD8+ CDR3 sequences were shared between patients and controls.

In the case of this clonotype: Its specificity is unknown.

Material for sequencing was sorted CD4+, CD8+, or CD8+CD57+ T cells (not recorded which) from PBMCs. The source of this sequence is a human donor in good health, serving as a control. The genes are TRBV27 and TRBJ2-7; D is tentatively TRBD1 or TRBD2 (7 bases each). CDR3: CASSATGRAYEQYF. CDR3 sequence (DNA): TGTGCCAGCAGTGCGACAGGGAGGGCCTACGAGCAGTACTTC.